Each of the 11 T cell receptor beta chains below was sequenced from the same sample in a study of cytomegalovirus exposure and HLA in healthy donors. The table came from immunoSEQ multiplex PCR; TCRdb's copy has only in-frame clones and leaves some out. This table holds some 290,000 clones, approximately 91% found once. Sequences were obtained from PBMCs. The source of these receptors is a man aged 30 to 45 in good health and CMV-seronegative.

V gene TRBV13 combines with J gene TRBJ2-2; 8 positions match TRBD1. Germline assignment: CDR1 PRHDT and CDR2 FYEKMQ (reference sequence). The CDR3 has 16 amino acids. V dropped 5 bases and J dropped 2; count of bases not matched to a gene: 7. The CDR3 DNA sequence: TGTGCCAGCAGCCCGACAGGGGAGAGCAACACCGGGGAGCTGTTTTTT. Protein: CASSPTGESNTGELFF.

V and J are TRBV7-8 and TRBJ1-5, with a possible D match to TRBD1 (5 bases). Deletions cut 5 bases from V and 7 bases from J, with 21 bases between. The CDR3 loop spans 16 amino acids. Germline assignment: CDR1 SGHVS and CDR2 FQNEAQ. CDR3: CASSESGFPEVQPQHF. CDR3 nucleotides: TGTGCCAGCAGCGAATCAGGGTTTCCTGAGGTCCAGCCCCAGCATTTT.

The chain employs TRBV6-5 and TRBJ2-1, with TRBD1 matching over 7 bases. The CDR3 extends over 15 amino acids. Germline V gene lookup returns CDR1 MNHEY and CDR2 SVGAGI. V dropped 10 bases and J dropped 4; count of bases not matched to a gene: 13. The CDR3 protein is CAIAAEGQLYNEQFF. CDR3 DNA: TGTGCCATTGCCGCCGAGGGACAGCTTTACAATGAGCAGTTCTTC.

This clone has more than one count but fewer than ten. The chain links TRBV18 to TRBJ2-1; maybe TRBD2 (5 bases). Germline V gene data show CDR1 as KGHSH and CDR2 as LQKENI. The CDR3 runs 15 residues. The V end lost 1 base, the J end lost 4 bases, and 11 bases lay between the germline ends. The CDR3 loop reads CASSPLEGLYNEQFF. The CDR3 coding sequence is TGTGCCAGCTCACCACTTGAGGGTTTATACAATGAGCAGTTCTTC.

The J gene is TRBJ2-7, the V gene TRBV11-2; D may be TRBD1 (6 bases). V lost 0 bases, J lost 7 bases, and 10 bases lay in between. The germline V gene has CDR1 SGHAT and CDR2 FQNNGV. The CDR3 covers 13 residues. For the CDR3, the DNA is TGTGCCAGCAGCTTAGACGGGACATATGAGCAGTACTTC. This encodes CASSLDGTYEQYF.

The genes are TRBV2 and TRBJ1-4; 7 positions agree with TRBD1. In germline, CDR1 is SNHLY, CDR2 FYNNEI. Trimming removed 1 base from V and 6 bases from J; junction bases left unmatched: 8. The CDR3 totals 16 residues. This CDR3 is CASSEGGTAGYEKLFF. The CDR3 region has the DNA TGTGCCAGCAGTGAAGGGGGGACAGCTGGGTATGAAAAACTGTTTTTT. Variable domain in full (rest from reference TRBV2 and TRBJ1-4): EPEVTQTPSHQVTQMGQEVILRCVPISNHLYFYWYRQILGQKVEFLVSFYNNEISEKSEIFDDQFSVERPDGSNFTLKIRSTKLEDSAMYFCASSEGGTAGYEKLFFGSGTQLSVL.

The chain uses TRBV6-5 and TRBJ1-1; 10 bases line up with TRBD1. Germline trimming cut 1 base from V and 5 bases from J; bases unmatched to any gene: 7. The CDR3 is made up of 16 amino acids. Germline CDR1 reads MNHEY; CDR2 reads SVGAGI. This CDR3 is CASSYFGTGVGTEAFF. The CDR3 nucleotides are TGTGCCAGCAGTTACTTCGGGACAGGGGTTGGGACTGAAGCTTTCTTT.

V gene TRBV19 combines with J gene TRBJ1-2; TRBD1 matches 9 bases. This CDR3 is 18 amino acids long. The ends lost 6 bases at V and 4 bases at J; junction bases unmatched: 18. Germline CDR1 and CDR2: LNHDA and SQIVND (reference sequence). Here the CDR3 DNA reads TGTGCCAGTAGGGACAGGGGCCTCAAAACCACTCACCTCTATGGCTACACCTTC. It codes for CASRDRGLKTTHLYGYTF. Variable domain in full (rest from reference TRBV19 and TRBJ1-2): DGGITQSPKYLFRKEGQNVTLSCEQNLNHDAMYWYRQDPGQGLRLIYYSQIVNDFQKGDIAEGYSVSREKKESFPLTVTSAQKNPTAFYLCASRDRGLKTTHLYGYTFGSGTRLTVV.

The rearrangement uses TRBV5-4 and TRBJ1-2; D gene uncertain. Germline CDR1 SGHNT, CDR2 YYREEE (reference sequence). Trimming removed 4 bases at V and 3 bases at J, with 10 bases between. This CDR3 has 13 residues. In DNA, the CDR3 is TGTGCCAGCAGCCCGGGAGCGGACTATGGCTACACCTTC. Amino acid sequence: CASSPGADYGYTF.

The chain has TRBV12-5 and TRBJ2-6, with D possibly TRBD1 on 6 matching bases. The V end was cut by 1 base, the J end by 1 base, with 11 bases between. The CDR3 contains 17 residues. Germline assignment: CDR1 LGHNT and CDR2 FRNRAP. Here the CDR3 reads CASGLGQVASGANVLTF. The DNA for the CDR3 is TGTGCTAGTGGTTTGGGACAGGTCGCATCTGGGGCCAACGTCCTGACTTTC.

V and J are TRBV4-3 and TRBJ1-2, with 7 bases fitting TRBD1. CDR1 is LGHNA, CDR2 YSLEER, per germline. This CDR3 spans 16 amino acids. J lost 3 bases, V lost 0 bases, and 7 bases had no gene match. For the CDR3, the DNA is TGCGCCAGCAGCCAAGATTGGCAGGGGGTGTACTATGGCTACACCTTC. This gives the protein CASSQDWQGVYYGYTF.